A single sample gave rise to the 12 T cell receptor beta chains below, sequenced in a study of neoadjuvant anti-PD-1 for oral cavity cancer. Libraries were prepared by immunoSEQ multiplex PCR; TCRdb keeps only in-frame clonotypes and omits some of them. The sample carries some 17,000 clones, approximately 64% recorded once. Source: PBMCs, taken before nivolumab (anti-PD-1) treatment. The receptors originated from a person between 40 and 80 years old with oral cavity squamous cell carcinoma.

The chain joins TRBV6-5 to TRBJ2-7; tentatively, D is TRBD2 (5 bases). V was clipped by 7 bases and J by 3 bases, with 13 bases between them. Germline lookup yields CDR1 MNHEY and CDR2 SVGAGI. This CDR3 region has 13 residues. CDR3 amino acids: CASKGVARYEQYF. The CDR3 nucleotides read TGTGCCAGCAAGGGAGTCGCGCGCTACGAGCAGTACTTC.

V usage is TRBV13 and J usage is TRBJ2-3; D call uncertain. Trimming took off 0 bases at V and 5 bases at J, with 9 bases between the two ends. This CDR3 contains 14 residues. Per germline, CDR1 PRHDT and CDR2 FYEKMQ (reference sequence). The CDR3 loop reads CASSLGMVGDTQYF. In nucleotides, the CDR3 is TGTGCCAGCAGCTTAGGAATGGTGGGAGATACGCAGTATTTT.

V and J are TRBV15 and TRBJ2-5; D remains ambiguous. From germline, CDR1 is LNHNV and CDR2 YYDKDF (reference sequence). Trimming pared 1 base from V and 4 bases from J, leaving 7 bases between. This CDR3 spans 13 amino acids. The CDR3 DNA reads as TGTGCCACCAGCAGAGCCAAGTCAGAGACCCAGTACTTC. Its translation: CATSRAKSETQYF.

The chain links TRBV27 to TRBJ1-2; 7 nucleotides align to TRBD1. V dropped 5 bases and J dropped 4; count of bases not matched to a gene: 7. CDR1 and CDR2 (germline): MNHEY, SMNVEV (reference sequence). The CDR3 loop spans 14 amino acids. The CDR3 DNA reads TGTGCCAGCAGTCCCTCTTCAGGGGGCTATGGCTACACCTTC. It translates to CASSPSSGGYGYTF.

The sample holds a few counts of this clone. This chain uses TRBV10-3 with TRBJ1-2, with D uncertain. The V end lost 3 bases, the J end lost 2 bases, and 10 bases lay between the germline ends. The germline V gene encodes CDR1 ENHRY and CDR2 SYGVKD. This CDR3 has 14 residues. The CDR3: CAISESHGNYGYTF. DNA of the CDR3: TGTGCCATCAGTGAATCTCATGGAAACTATGGCTACACCTTC.

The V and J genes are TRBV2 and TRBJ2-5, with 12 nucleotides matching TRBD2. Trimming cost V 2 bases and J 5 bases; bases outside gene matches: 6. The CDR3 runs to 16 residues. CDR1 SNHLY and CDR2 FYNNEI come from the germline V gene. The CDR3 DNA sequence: TGTGCCAGCAGTGAAAGTGGACTAGCGGGAAAGGAGACCCAGTACTTC. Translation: CASSESGLAGKETQYF.

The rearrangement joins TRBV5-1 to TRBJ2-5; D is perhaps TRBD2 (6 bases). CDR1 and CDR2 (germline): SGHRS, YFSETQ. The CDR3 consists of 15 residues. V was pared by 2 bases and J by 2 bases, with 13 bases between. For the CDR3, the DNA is TGCGCCAGCAGCTTATTGGGGGGACCACAAGAGACCCAGTACTTC. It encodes CASSLLGGPQETQYF.

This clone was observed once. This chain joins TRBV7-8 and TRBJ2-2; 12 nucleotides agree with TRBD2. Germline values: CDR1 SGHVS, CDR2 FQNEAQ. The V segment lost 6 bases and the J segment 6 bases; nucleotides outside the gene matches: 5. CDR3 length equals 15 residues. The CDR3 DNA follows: TGTGCCAGCAGATTAAGACTAGCGGGAGCCGGGGAGCTGTTTTTT. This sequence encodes CASRLRLAGAGELFF.

This CDR3 is CASSQLLGPSEHEQYF. The DNA for the CDR3 is TGTGCCAGCAGCCAACTGTTGGGTCCTAGCGAACACGAGCAGTACTTC. V and J are TRBV14 and TRBJ2-7; tentatively, D is TRBD2 (6 bases). Germline V CDR1 and CDR2: SGHDN, FVKESK. V shed 2 bases and J shed 5 bases, with 19 bases lying between them. The CDR3 has 16 residues.

The CDR3 DNA sequence: TGTGCCAGCAGCTTATCACTAGCCTACGAGCAGTACTTC. Translation: CASSLSLAYEQYF. This chain uses TRBV7-9 with TRBJ2-7; weak D call: TRBD2 (5 bases). The CDR3 extends over 13 amino acids. V lost 2 bases to trimming and J lost 2 bases, with 7 bases between them. Germline CDR1 is SEHNR and CDR2 is FQNEAQ (reference sequence). Looking up the rest from reference TRBV7-9 and TRBJ2-7 gives the full variable domain: DTGVSQNPRHKITKRGQNVTFRCDPISEHNRLYWYRQTLGQGPEFLTYFQNEAQLEKSRLLSDRFSAERPKGSFSTLEIQRTEQGDSAMYLCASSLSLAYEQYFGPGTRLTVT.

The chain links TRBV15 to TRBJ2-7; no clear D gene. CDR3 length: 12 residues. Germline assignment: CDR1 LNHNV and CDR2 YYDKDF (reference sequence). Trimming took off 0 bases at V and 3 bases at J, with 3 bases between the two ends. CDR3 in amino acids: CATSRDYYEQYF. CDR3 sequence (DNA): TGTGCCACCAGCAGAGACTACTACGAGCAGTACTTC.

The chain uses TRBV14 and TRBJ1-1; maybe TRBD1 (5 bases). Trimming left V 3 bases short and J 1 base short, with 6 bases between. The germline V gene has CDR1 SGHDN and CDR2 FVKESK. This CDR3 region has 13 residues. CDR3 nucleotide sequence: TGTGCCAGCAGCCAGGGACCGAACACTGAAGCTTTCTTT. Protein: CASSQGPNTEAFF.